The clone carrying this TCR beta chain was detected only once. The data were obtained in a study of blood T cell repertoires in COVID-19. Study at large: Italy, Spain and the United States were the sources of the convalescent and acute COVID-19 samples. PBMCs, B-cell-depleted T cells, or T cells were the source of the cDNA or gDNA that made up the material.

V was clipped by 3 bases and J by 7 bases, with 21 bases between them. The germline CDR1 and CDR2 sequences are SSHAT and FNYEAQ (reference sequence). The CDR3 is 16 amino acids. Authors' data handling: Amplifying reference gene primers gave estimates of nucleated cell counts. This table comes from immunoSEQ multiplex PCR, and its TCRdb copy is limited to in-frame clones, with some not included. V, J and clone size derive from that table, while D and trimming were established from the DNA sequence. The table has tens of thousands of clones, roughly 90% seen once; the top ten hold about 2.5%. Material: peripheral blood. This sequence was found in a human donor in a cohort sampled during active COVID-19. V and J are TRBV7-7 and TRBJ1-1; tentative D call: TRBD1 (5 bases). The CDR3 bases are TGTGCCAGCAGCTTTCGGCCCCTCAAGGGGAGGATTGAAGCTTTCTTT. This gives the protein CASSFRPLKGRIEAFF.